The 25 T cell receptor beta chains presented below share a single source sample, sequenced in a study of blood T cell repertoires in COVID-19. Here immunoSEQ multiplex PCR was the method, and the copy in TCRdb shows in-frame clones only, minus some. The table has roughly 200,000 clones, over 70% seen once. The specimen was peripheral blood. Every receptor here comes from a man aged 40-49 years with acute or convalescent COVID-19.

V and J are TRBV6-4 and TRBJ1-5; tentatively, D is TRBD1 (6 bases). Trimming took 8 bases from V and 4 from J, leaving 12 bases between them. Germline lookup yields CDR1 MRHNA and CDR2 SNTAGT. CDR3 length: 13 residues. The CDR3: CASLGQGNQPQHF. The CDR3 bases are TGTGCCAGCTTGGGGCAGGGGAATCAGCCCCAGCATTTT.

Turning to this clone: Other DNA sequences in the same sample also yield this CDR3. The rearrangement joins TRBV7-2 to TRBJ2-1, with TRBD2 identical over 11 bases. V shed 5 bases and J 6 bases; nucleotides not matched to a gene: 6. Germline CDR1 SGHTA, CDR2 FQGNSA. There are 15 residues in the CDR3. The CDR3 nucleotides read TGTGCCAGCAGCCCCCCCGGACTAGCGGGCAATGAGCAGTTCTTC. Protein: CASSPPGLAGNEQFF.

CDR3 amino acids: CAITDSYHEQFF. The CDR3 DNA reads as TGTGCCATCACGGACTCTTACCATGAGCAGTTCTTC. The chain has TRBV10-3 and TRBJ2-1; possible D gene TRBD2, 5 bases. This CDR3 spans 12 amino acids. The V and J ends lost 7 bases and 8 bases respectively, with 12 bases between them. The germline V gene encodes CDR1 ENHRY and CDR2 SYGVKD.

V and J are TRBV19 and TRBJ2-1, with 9 bases matching TRBD1. Germline values: CDR1 LNHDA, CDR2 SQIVND (reference sequence). V gave up 4 bases and J gave up 12 bases; unmatched junction bases: 7. There are 13 residues in the CDR3. The CDR3, as DNA: TGTGCCAGTAGTACTACAGGGGGCGCGGGGCAGTTCTTC. Translated, it gives CASSTTGGAGQFF.

The CDR3 sequence: CASSYGDRGITEAFF. In nucleotides, the CDR3 is TGTGCCAGCAGTTACGGAGACAGGGGTATCACTGAAGCTTTCTTT. V is TRBV6-5 and J is TRBJ1-1; 8 bases are shared with TRBD1. The germline V gene has CDR1 MNHEY and CDR2 SVGAGI. Trimming took 2 bases from V and 4 from J; bases not matched to a gene: 6. The CDR3 has 15 amino acids.

As for this clone: The same CDR3 is also encoded by other DNA sequences in this sample. CDR3: CASSPGGGLNQPQHF. The DNA for the CDR3 is TGTGCCAGCAGCCCTGGTGGGGGCCTCAATCAGCCCCAGCATTTT. This chain connects TRBV5-6 to TRBJ1-5; weak D call: TRBD1 (6 bases). The V gene lost 4 bases and the J gene lost 3 bases, with 14 bases spanning the gap. The CDR3 has 15 amino acids. CDR1 and CDR2 (germline): SGHDT, YYEEEE.

The chain employs TRBV23-1 and TRBJ1-5, with TRBD1 matching 7 bases. TRBV23-1 is an open reading frame whose function is uncertain. J was trimmed by 5 bases and V by 7 bases; bases with no gene match: 5. This CDR3 has 13 residues. The CDR3 bases are TGCGCCAGCACTTACAGGGGCTATCAGCCCCAGCATTTT. This sequence encodes CASTYRGYQPQHF.

This clone was detected only a few times. This rearrangement joins TRBV19 to TRBJ1-2; 12 positions match TRBD1. V gave up 9 bases and J gave up 4 bases; unmatched junction bases: 12. The CDR3 has 16 residues. Germline loops: CDR1 LNHDA, CDR2 SQIVND (reference sequence). CDR3 sequence reads: CASASRDRGHRYGYTF. CDR3 bases: TGTGCCAGCGCCTCCCGGGACAGGGGGCATCGCTATGGCTACACCTTC.

The chain combines TRBV7-3 with TRBJ2-7, with TRBD2 identical over 7 bases. V dropped 5 bases and J dropped 5; count of bases not matched to a gene: 9. CDR3 size: 14 residues. Germline CDR1 and CDR2: SGHTA and FQGTGA. DNA for the CDR3: TGTGCCAGCAGCCCCTCCGGCGGGAGCAACGAGCAGTACTTC. This translates into CASSPSGGSNEQYF.

This clone has a handful of counts. This chain links TRBV4-2 with TRBJ2-3; D call uncertain. In germline, CDR1 is LGHNA, CDR2 YNFKEQ. The CDR3 contains 16 residues. V lost 4 bases to trimming and J lost 0 bases, with 14 bases between them. CDR3 in DNA: TGTGCCAGCAGCCGTACGGCGGCATCTAGCACAGATACGCAGTATTTT. It specifies CASSRTAASSTDTQYF.

This chain links TRBV2 with TRBJ2-5; 13 nucleotides match TRBD2. Germline V CDR1 and CDR2: SNHLY, FYNNEI. This CDR3 has 15 residues. Trimming took 9 bases from V and 5 from J; bases not matched to a gene: 9. For the CDR3, the DNA is TGTGCCAGTAATCGACTAGCGGGAGGTGGGGAGACCCAGTACTTC. It translates to CASNRLAGGGETQYF.

The J gene is TRBJ2-2, the V gene TRBV29-1; 8 bases agree with TRBD1. The junction had 7 bases not matched to a gene; V was cut back by 7 bases and J by 6 bases. The CDR3 has 13 residues. Germline V CDR1 and CDR2: SQVTM, ANQGSEA. CDR3 protein: CSGGQGSPGELFF. The CDR3 bases are TGCAGCGGTGGACAGGGAAGCCCCGGGGAGCTGTTTTTT.

The rearrangement links TRBV7-2 to TRBJ2-7; 10 nucleotides align to TRBD2. Germline V gene sequence: CDR1 SGHTA, CDR2 FQGNSA. With 3 bases clipped from V and 5 bases from J, the junction kept 10 bases outside the gene matches. The CDR3 runs 16 residues. The CDR3 coding sequence is TGTGCCAGCAGCTTGGGCCTAGCGGGAGACCGCCACGAGCAGTACTTC. It encodes CASSLGLAGDRHEQYF.

V usage is TRBV5-4 and J usage is TRBJ2-1; 12 positions agree with TRBD2. V was clipped by 4 bases and J by 5 bases; unmatched bases: 7. This CDR3 comprises 16 residues. CDR1 SGHNT and CDR2 YYREEE come from the germline V gene (reference sequence). In DNA, the CDR3 is TGTGCCAGCAGCGTACTAAGACTAGCGGGGGACAATGAGCAGTTCTTC. Protein product: CASSVLRLAGDNEQFF. Together with reference TRBV5-4 and TRBJ2-1, the CDR3 gives the full variable domain: ETGVTQSPTHLIKTRGQQVTLRCSSQSGHNTVSWYQQALGQGPQFIFQYYREEENGRGNFPPRFSGLQFPNYSSELNVNALELDDSALYLCASSVLRLAGDNEQFFGPGTRLTVL.

The chain recombines TRBV12-5 with TRBJ2-1; TRBD1 or TRBD2 may be the D gene (9 bases each). The V and J ends lost 5 bases and 16 bases respectively, with 27 bases between them. Per the germline V gene, CDR1 is LGHNT and CDR2 is FRNRAP. The CDR3 has 15 amino acids. CDR3 nucleotide sequence: TGTGCTAGTGGTCGGGACAGGGATCTAGCGGGACCGCGATTCTTC. This translates into CASGRDRDLAGPRFF.

The CDR3 region has the DNA TGTGCCAGCAGCCCGACAGGGGGGAGTAGTGAAAAACTGTTTTTT. Protein product: CASSPTGGSSEKLFF. This rearrangement joins TRBV3-1 (or the pseudogene TRBV3-2) to TRBJ1-4; 9 nucleotides match TRBD1. CDR1 is LGHDT and CDR2 is YNNKEL in the germline V gene (reference sequence). CDR3 size: 15 residues. The trim removed 4 bases at V and 7 bases at J, leaving 7 bases unmatched.

This clone was recorded only once. The chain couples TRBV3-1 (or the pseudogene TRBV3-2) to TRBJ1-3; D is unresolved. Trimming removed 1 base at V and 4 bases at J, with 14 bases between. Per the germline V gene, CDR1 is LGHDT and CDR2 is YNNKEL (reference sequence). The CDR3 has 16 amino acids. The CDR3 protein is CASSQGGGGGGNTIYF. As DNA, the CDR3 is TGTGCCAGCAGCCAAGGAGGTGGTGGTGGCGGAAACACCATATATTTT.

J is TRBJ1-1 and V is TRBV2, with no clear D. The CDR3 is 14 residues long. Trimming cost V 3 bases and J 3 bases, with 11 bases left between them. Germline V lookup: CDR1 SNHLY, CDR2 FYNNEI. This chain's CDR3 is CASSDRGFYTEAFF. CDR3 DNA: TGTGCCAGCAGTGATAGAGGGTTCTACACTGAAGCTTTCTTT.

In the case of this clone: The same CDR3 also results from other DNA sequences found in this sample. The rearrangement joins TRBV5-4 to TRBJ2-2; TRBD1 agrees at 9 bases. Germline assignment: CDR1 SGHNT and CDR2 YYREEE (reference sequence). V was clipped by 0 bases and J by 6 bases; unmatched bases: 6. CDR3 size: 16 residues. The CDR3 spells CASSLAGQGVAGELFF. DNA for the CDR3: TGTGCCAGCAGCTTGGCGGGACAGGGCGTAGCCGGGGAGCTGTTTTTT.

The rearrangement joins TRBV6-5 to TRBJ2-7, with 8 bases matching TRBD1. The CDR3 length is 15 residues. Per the germline V gene, CDR1 is MNHEY and CDR2 is SVGAGI. J gave up 0 bases and V 5 bases, and 6 bases lay outside the gene matches. In nucleotides, the CDR3 is TGTGCCAGCAGTCAGGGGGCGCATGCCTCCTACGAGCAGTACTTC. Its protein is CASSQGAHASYEQYF.

The table lists this clone with a count of one. The CDR3 bases are TGTGCCAGCAGTTACGAAGCTCACTTCTATGGCTACACCTTC. It codes for CASSYEAHFYGYTF. The J gene is TRBJ1-2, the V gene TRBV6-6; D not certain. The germline CDR1 and CDR2 sequences are MNHNY and SVGAGI (reference sequence). Trimming cost V 2 bases and J 4 bases, with 11 bases left between them. This CDR3 has 14 amino acids.

This clone was seen more than once but under ten times. Other DNA sequences in the sample encode the same CDR3. This chain joins TRBV7-9 and TRBJ2-7, with 7 bases matching TRBD1. The CDR3 has 12 amino acids. Germline V gene sequence: CDR1 SEHNR, CDR2 FQNEAQ (reference sequence). V dropped 5 bases and J dropped 4; count of bases not matched to a gene: 2. The CDR3, as DNA: TGTGCCAGCAGCCCGACAGGGTACGAGCAGTACTTC. Translating it yields CASSPTGYEQYF.

The chain recombines TRBV15 with TRBJ2-3, with 9 bases matching TRBD2. Germline assignment: CDR1 LNHNV and CDR2 YYDKDF (reference sequence). The trim removed 0 bases at V and 5 bases at J, leaving 6 bases unmatched. There are 16 residues in the CDR3. The CDR3 is CATSRDRGRARDTQYF. For the CDR3, the DNA is TGTGCCACCAGCAGAGACCGCGGGAGGGCCAGAGATACGCAGTATTTT.

The chain uses TRBV9 and TRBJ2-2; 7 bases are shared with TRBD1. CDR1 and CDR2 from the germline V gene are SGDLS and YYNGEE. The V and J ends lost 2 bases and 6 bases, in that order; junction bases with no gene match: 7. The CDR3 covers 15 residues. The CDR3 protein is CASSVLSGGAGELFF. As DNA, the CDR3 is TGTGCCAGCAGCGTCTTGTCAGGGGGAGCCGGGGAGCTGTTTTTT.

This chain joins TRBV7-7 and TRBJ1-1; TRBD1 matches at 8 bases. This CDR3 is built from 16 residues. The V gene's germline CDR1 is SSHAT and CDR2 FNYEAQ (reference sequence). V dropped 2 bases and J dropped 1; count of bases not matched to a gene: 6. The CDR3 sequence: CASSLRTGNTNTEAFF. Here the CDR3 DNA reads TGTGCCAGCAGCTTAAGGACAGGGAATACGAACACTGAAGCTTTCTTT.